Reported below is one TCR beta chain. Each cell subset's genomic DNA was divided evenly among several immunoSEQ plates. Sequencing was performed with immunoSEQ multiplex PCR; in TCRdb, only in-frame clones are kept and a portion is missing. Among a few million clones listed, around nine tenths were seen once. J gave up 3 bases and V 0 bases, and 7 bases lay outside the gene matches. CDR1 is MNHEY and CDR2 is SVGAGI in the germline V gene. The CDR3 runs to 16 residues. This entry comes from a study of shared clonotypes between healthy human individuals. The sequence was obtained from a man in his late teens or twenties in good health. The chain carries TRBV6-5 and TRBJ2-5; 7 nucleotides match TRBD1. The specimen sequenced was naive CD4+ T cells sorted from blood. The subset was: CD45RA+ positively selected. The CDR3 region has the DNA TGTGCCAGCAGTTACTCTAGTGGCAGGGGGAAAGAGACCCAGTACTTC. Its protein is CASSYSSGRGKETQYF.